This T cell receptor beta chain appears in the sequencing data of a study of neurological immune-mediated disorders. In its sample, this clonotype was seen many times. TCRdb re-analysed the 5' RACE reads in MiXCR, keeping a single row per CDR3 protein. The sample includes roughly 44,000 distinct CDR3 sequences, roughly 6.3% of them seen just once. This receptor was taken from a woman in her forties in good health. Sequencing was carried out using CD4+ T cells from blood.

The CDR3 spells CASTSEYEQFF. The CDR3 bases are TGTGCCAGCACGTCCGAGTATGAGCAGTTCTTC. The chain is built from TRBV3-1 and TRBJ2-1; D remains unclear. The CDR3 length is 11 residues. The germline CDR1 and CDR2 sequences are LGHDT and YNNKEL (reference sequence). Trimming took 7 bases from V and 8 from J, leaving 9 bases between them.